This T cell receptor beta chain was captured in a study of response to subunit inactivated influenza vaccine. Overall study results and limits: It was the authors' suggestion that each seasonal influenza vaccination recruits few new T cells.

TCRdb reprocessed the RT-PCR reads via MiXCR and lists one record per CDR3 protein. In the table there are hundreds of thousands of distinct CDR3 sequences, 12% to 15% of which are singletons. Comment on this clonotype: Its target is unknown.

The source material was PBMCs from blood, sampled less than 15 days before vaccination. The sequence was obtained from a man aged 45-65 years who received an inactivated influenza vaccine.

The CDR3 coding sequence is TGCAGTGCTTTGACAGGGAACTATGGCTACACCTTC. Translating gives CSALTGNYGYTF. The chain couples TRBV20-1 to TRBJ1-2; TRBD1 aligns across 7 bases. The V gene's germline CDR1 is DFQATT and CDR2 SNEGSKA (reference sequence). This CDR3 comprises 12 residues. V shed 5 bases, J shed 2 bases, and the junction held 2 bases outside the gene matches.